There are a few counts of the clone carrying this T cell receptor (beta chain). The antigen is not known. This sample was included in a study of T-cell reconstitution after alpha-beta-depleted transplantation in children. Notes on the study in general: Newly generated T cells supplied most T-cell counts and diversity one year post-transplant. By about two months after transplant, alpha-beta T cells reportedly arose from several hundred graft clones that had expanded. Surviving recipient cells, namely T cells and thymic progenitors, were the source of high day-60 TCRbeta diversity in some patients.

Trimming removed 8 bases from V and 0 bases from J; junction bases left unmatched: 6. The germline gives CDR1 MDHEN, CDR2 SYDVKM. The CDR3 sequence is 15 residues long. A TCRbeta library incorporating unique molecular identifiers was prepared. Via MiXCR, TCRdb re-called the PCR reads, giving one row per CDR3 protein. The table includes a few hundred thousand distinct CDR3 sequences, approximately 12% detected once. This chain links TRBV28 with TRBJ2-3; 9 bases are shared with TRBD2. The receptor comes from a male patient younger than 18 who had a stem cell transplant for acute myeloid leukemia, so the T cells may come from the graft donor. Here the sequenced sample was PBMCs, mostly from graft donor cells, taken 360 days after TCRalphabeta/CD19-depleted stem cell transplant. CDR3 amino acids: CASARAGGSTDTQYF. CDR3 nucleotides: TGTGCCAGCGCTAGAGCGGGAGGAAGCACAGATACGCAGTATTTT.